The clone carrying this TCR beta chain showed up just once. The CDR3 is made up of 15 amino acids. CDR1 and CDR2 (germline): SQVTM, ANQGSEA. Unmatched junction bases numbered 15, after V lost 6 bases and J lost 6 bases. 0.5 to 1 ug RNA was reverse transcribed with random hexamers. The TCR beta CDR3 was amplified by immunoSEQ multiplex PCR across 54 Vbeta, 13 Jbeta. In TCRdb, the immunoSEQ multiplex PCR reads were re-called with MiXCR into one record per CDR3 protein. The sample includes more than 150,000 distinct CDR3 sequences, about 95% of them seen just once. These data belong to a study of CD8 T cells in Susac syndrome. TCR beta from blood CD8+ and CD4+ T cells was sequenced. The multiple sclerosis controls were treatment-naive patients with relapsing-remitting disease that was stable or active. In contrast to the negatively isolated CD8+ and CD4+ T cells, TEMRA cells were FACS-enriched.

The TCR sequence derives from a human donor with multiple sclerosis. The chain is built from TRBV29-1 and TRBJ2-3; 7 bases fit TRBD1. The sample consisted of CD8+ T cells from PBMCs. CDR3 bases: TGCAGCGTGGCAAGACAGGGAACTGGTGGCGATACGCAGTATTTT. Translating it yields CSVARQGTGGDTQYF.